Listed below are T cell receptor beta chains from one sample, sequenced in a study of blood T cells in healthy people across ages. TCRdb processed the 5' RACE reads anew with MiXCR; each CDR3 protein has one entry. The sample lists about 640,000 distinct CDR3 sequences; roughly two fifths were seen once. Material: blood. The receptors were gathered from a man older than 75 in good health. Both conserved end residues are part of each CDR3. The order of the fields is CDR3 protein, CDR3 DNA, clone size, V gene, J gene, D gene. A D gene is named only where the DNA matches it firmly. Expanded clones are given a class, and other clones once, few, many or no size at all.

CDR3 protein: CSVSLDGQETQYF; CDR3 DNA: TGCAGCGTTTCTTTGGACGGTCAAGAGACCCAGTACTTC; clone size: many; V gene: TRBV29-1; J gene: TRBJ2-5; D gene: -
CDR3 protein: CASRHPRESYEQYF; CDR3 DNA: TGTGCCAGCAGACACCCCAGGGAATCCTACGAGCAGTACTTC; clone size: -; V gene: TRBV6-2/TRBV6-3; J gene: TRBJ2-7; D gene: -
CDR3 protein: CASSSPGTPSQPQHF; CDR3 DNA: TGTGCCAGCAGTTCCCCCGGGACACCCAGTCAGCCCCAGCATTTT; clone size: -; V gene: TRBV28; J gene: TRBJ1-5; D gene: -
CDR3 protein: CASSQAGRSETQYF; CDR3 DNA: TGCGCCAGCAGCCAAGCAGGGAGGTCGGAGACCCAGTACTTC; clone size: -; V gene: TRBV4-3; J gene: TRBJ2-5; D gene: -
CDR3 protein: CASSLGSGGAVNIQYF; CDR3 DNA: TGTGCCAGCAGCTTAGGTAGCGGGGGGGCGGTAAACATTCAGTACTTC; clone size: many; V gene: TRBV7-2; J gene: TRBJ2-4; D gene: TRBD2
CDR3 protein: CSVEDLPAVRNEQFF; CDR3 DNA: TGCAGCGTTGAAGATCTCCCGGCGGTCCGCAATGAGCAGTTCTTC; clone size: -; V gene: TRBV29-1; J gene: TRBJ2-1; D gene: -
CDR3 protein: CASSYLYGGGSTEAFF; CDR3 DNA: TGTGCCAGCAGTTACCTGTACGGAGGAGGGTCCACTGAAGCTTTCTTT; clone size: few; V gene: TRBV6-5; J gene: TRBJ1-1; D gene: -
CDR3 protein: CASSSETSGRRYEQYF; CDR3 DNA: TGTGCCAGCAGCTCAGAGACTAGCGGGAGGAGGTACGAGCAGTACTTC; clone size: -; V gene: TRBV7-9; J gene: TRBJ2-7; D gene: TRBD2
CDR3 protein: CASTLTSGPYNEQFF; CDR3 DNA: TGTGCCAGCACCCTTACTAGCGGGCCCTACAATGAGCAGTTCTTC; clone size: -; V gene: TRBV2; J gene: TRBJ2-1; D gene: TRBD2
CDR3 protein: CASSSPRGKAGELFF; CDR3 DNA: TGTGCCAGCAGTAGCCCCCGGGGTAAGGCCGGGGAGCTGTTTTTT; clone size: -; V gene: TRBV27; J gene: TRBJ2-2; D gene: -
CDR3 protein: CASSLGRTSGIGELFF; CDR3 DNA: TGCGCCAGCAGCTTGGGGCGGACTAGCGGCATCGGGGAGCTGTTTTTT; clone size: -; V gene: TRBV5-1; J gene: TRBJ2-2; D gene: TRBD2
CDR3 protein: CATSRESRGQGYNEQFF; CDR3 DNA: TGTGCCACCAGCAGAGAAAGTCGGGGACAGGGGTACAATGAGCAGTTCTTC; clone size: -; V gene: TRBV15; J gene: TRBJ2-1; D gene: TRBD1
CDR3 protein: CASSLAGGSKDTQYF; CDR3 DNA: TGTGCCAGCAGCTTAGCGGGAGGCTCGAAAGATACGCAGTATTTT; clone size: -; V gene: TRBV7-9; J gene: TRBJ2-3; D gene: -
CDR3 protein: CASSDIAGETQYF; CDR3 DNA: TGTGCCAGCAGTGACATAGCGGGAGAGACCCAGTACTTC; clone size: few; V gene: TRBV6-2/TRBV6-3; J gene: TRBJ2-5; D gene: TRBD2
CDR3 protein: CASSVVGDYYNERFF; CDR3 DNA: TGTGCCAGCAGCGTAGTGGGAGACTACTACAATGAGCGGTTCTTC; clone size: -; V gene: TRBV9; J gene: TRBJ2-1; D gene: -
CDR3 protein: CGSSPALAGGSPYNEQFF; CDR3 DNA: TGTGGCAGCTCACCCGCACTAGCGGGAGGGTCCCCCTACAATGAGCAGTTCTTC; clone size: -; V gene: TRBV18; J gene: TRBJ2-1; D gene: TRBD2
CDR3 protein: CSVRQGNQPQHF; CDR3 DNA: TGCAGCGTCCGACAGGGCAATCAGCCCCAGCATTTT; clone size: -; V gene: TRBV29-1; J gene: TRBJ1-5; D gene: -
CDR3 protein: CASSVVGDTQYF; CDR3 DNA: TGTGCCAGCAGCGTAGTAGGGGATACGCAGTATTTT; clone size: many; V gene: TRBV9; J gene: TRBJ2-3; D gene: -
CDR3 protein: CASSQGASGSYEQYF; CDR3 DNA: TGTGCCAGCAGCCAAGGGGCTAGCGGGAGCTACGAGCAGTACTTC; clone size: few; V gene: TRBV3-1; J gene: TRBJ2-7; D gene: TRBD2
CDR3 protein: CASSPGQGVTEAFF; CDR3 DNA: TGTGCCAGCAGCCCCGGACAGGGGGTGACTGAAGCTTTCTTT; clone size: -; V gene: TRBV6-1; J gene: TRBJ1-1; D gene: TRBD1
CDR3 protein: CASREDRAADTQYF; CDR3 DNA: TGTGCCAGCAGAGAAGACAGGGCTGCAGATACGCAGTATTTT; clone size: few; V gene: TRBV2; J gene: TRBJ2-3; D gene: TRBD1
CDR3 protein: CASFSGTLYGYTF; CDR3 DNA: TGTGCCAGCTTTTCCGGGACCCTCTATGGCTACACCTTC; clone size: few; V gene: TRBV6-2/TRBV6-3; J gene: TRBJ1-2; D gene: -
CDR3 protein: CASSQTLGTEAFF; CDR3 DNA: TGCGCCAGCAGCCAGACTTTGGGCACTGAAGCTTTCTTT; clone size: few; V gene: TRBV4-3; J gene: TRBJ1-1; D gene: -
CDR3 protein: CASSALGLINYGYTF; CDR3 DNA: TGTGCCAGCAGTGCCCTGGGCCTTATTAACTATGGCTACACCTTC; clone size: many; V gene: TRBV28; J gene: TRBJ1-2; D gene: -
CDR3 protein: CASSLAPRLGNLPETQYF; CDR3 DNA: TGTGCCAGCAGCTTAGCCCCACGACTAGGAAACCTCCCAGAGACCCAGTACTTC; clone size: -; V gene: TRBV7-2; J gene: TRBJ2-5; D gene: -
CDR3 protein: CASSVGVRGAQQTQYF; CDR3 DNA: TGTGCCAGCAGCGTAGGGGTTAGGGGCGCCCAACAGACCCAGTACTTC; clone size: once; V gene: TRBV9; J gene: TRBJ2-5; D gene: -
CDR3 protein: CSGSSGRAEETQYF; CDR3 DNA: TGCAGCGGATCTAGCGGGAGGGCAGAAGAGACCCAGTACTTC; clone size: many; V gene: TRBV29-1; J gene: TRBJ2-5; D gene: TRBD2
CDR3 protein: CASSLLAGGADTQYF; CDR3 DNA: TGTGCCAGCAGCTTACTAGCGGGAGGGGCTGATACGCAGTATTTT; clone size: many; V gene: TRBV7-2; J gene: TRBJ2-3; D gene: TRBD2
CDR3 protein: CATSRGSTGIGRDRETQYF; CDR3 DNA: TGTGCCACCAGCAGAGGCTCGACAGGAATTGGCCGAGACCGAGAGACCCAGTACTTC; clone size: few; V gene: TRBV15; J gene: TRBJ2-5; D gene: -
CDR3 protein: CASSQATSGATTWSTDTQYF; CDR3 DNA: TGTGCCAGCAGCCAAGCAACTAGCGGGGCCACCACATGGAGCACAGATACGCAGTATTTT; clone size: -; V gene: TRBV4-2; J gene: TRBJ2-3; D gene: TRBD2
CDR3 protein: CATSDPGLGYNEQFF; CDR3 DNA: TGTGCCACCAGTGATCCGGGACTAGGGTACAATGAGCAGTTCTTC; clone size: many; V gene: TRBV24-1; J gene: TRBJ2-1; D gene: TRBD2
CDR3 protein: CSARPRRGVTEAFF; CDR3 DNA: TGCAGTGCTAGGCCGAGGAGGGGGGTGACTGAAGCTTTCTTT; clone size: -; V gene: TRBV20-1; J gene: TRBJ1-1; D gene: -
CDR3 protein: CSARPGLADYNEQYF; CDR3 DNA: TGCAGTGCTAGACCTGGACTAGCGGACTACAATGAGCAGTACTTC; clone size: -; V gene: TRBV20-1; J gene: TRBJ2-7; D gene: TRBD2
CDR3 protein: CASSQEGGGGINYGYTF; CDR3 DNA: TGTGCCAGCAGCCAAGAAGGAGGTGGGGGAATTAACTATGGCTACACCTTC; clone size: -; V gene: TRBV14; J gene: TRBJ1-2; D gene: -
CDR3 protein: CASSLNSRQGAEQYF; CDR3 DNA: TGTGCCAGCAGCTTAAATAGTCGGCAGGGAGCCGAGCAGTACTTC; clone size: many; V gene: TRBV7-2; J gene: TRBJ2-7; D gene: -
CDR3 protein: CASSVGPAGLNEQFF; CDR3 DNA: TGTGCCAGCAGCGTAGGGCCAGCGGGGCTCAATGAGCAGTTCTTC; clone size: -; V gene: TRBV9; J gene: TRBJ2-1; D gene: TRBD2
CDR3 protein: CASSYRSGGTVEVQYF; CDR3 DNA: TGTGCCAGCAGTTACCGAAGTGGAGGGACAGTTGAAGTGCAGTACTTC; clone size: -; V gene: TRBV6-2/TRBV6-3; J gene: TRBJ2-5; D gene: -
CDR3 protein: CASSPGTSGTTYEQYF; CDR3 DNA: TGTGCCAGCAGCCCGGGGACTAGCGGAACAACCTACGAGCAGTACTTC; clone size: few; V gene: TRBV13; J gene: TRBJ2-7; D gene: TRBD2
CDR3 protein: CSATGAGGFDTQYF; CDR3 DNA: TGCAGTGCTACCGGGGCGGGAGGGTTTGATACGCAGTATTTT; clone size: -; V gene: TRBV20-1; J gene: TRBJ2-3; D gene: TRBD2
CDR3 protein: CATSRPRRASGLEETQYF; CDR3 DNA: TGTGCCACCAGCAGACCACGTAGAGCTAGCGGGTTAGAAGAGACCCAGTACTTC; clone size: few; V gene: TRBV15; J gene: TRBJ2-5; D gene: TRBD2
CDR3 protein: CASSLIIGGGNTEAFF; CDR3 DNA: TGTGCCAGCAGCCTGATTATCGGGGGCGGGAACACTGAAGCTTTCTTT; clone size: -; V gene: TRBV27; J gene: TRBJ1-1; D gene: -
CDR3 protein: CASSLDVGQGGDTQYF; CDR3 DNA: TGTGCCAGCAGCTTAGACGTGGGACAGGGGGGAGATACGCAGTATTTT; clone size: -; V gene: TRBV11-2; J gene: TRBJ2-3; D gene: TRBD1
CDR3 protein: CSARPTGRRGYTF; CDR3 DNA: TGCAGCGCCCGACCGACAGGGCGCCGTGGCTACACCTTC; clone size: many; V gene: TRBV29-1; J gene: TRBJ1-2; D gene: TRBD1
CDR3 protein: CARDRAQETQYF; CDR3 DNA: TGTGCCCGCGACAGGGCACAAGAGACCCAGTACTTC; clone size: -; V gene: TRBV2; J gene: TRBJ2-5; D gene: TRBD1
CDR3 protein: CASSETSSSYNSPLHF; CDR3 DNA: TGTGCCAGCAGTGAAACGAGTTCCTCCTATAATTCACCCCTCCACTTT; clone size: -; V gene: TRBV2; J gene: TRBJ1-6; D gene: -
CDR3 protein: CASRPLAGTGELFF; CDR3 DNA: TGTGCCAGCAGACCCCTAGCGGGCACCGGGGAGCTGTTTTTT; clone size: -; V gene: TRBV3-1; J gene: TRBJ2-2; D gene: TRBD2
CDR3 protein: CASSSGQGARSGELFF; CDR3 DNA: TGTGCCAGCAGCTCGGGACAGGGGGCGCGGTCCGGGGAGCTGTTTTTT; clone size: -; V gene: TRBV11-3; J gene: TRBJ2-2; D gene: TRBD1
CDR3 protein: CSATRGPPEDYEQYF; CDR3 DNA: TGCAGTGCCACCCGGGGACCCCCAGAAGACTACGAGCAGTACTTC; clone size: few; V gene: TRBV20-1; J gene: TRBJ2-7; D gene: -
CDR3 protein: CASLAEESTDTQYF; CDR3 DNA: TGTGCCAGTTTAGCAGAGGAAAGCACAGATACGCAGTATTTT; clone size: many; V gene: TRBV6-2/TRBV6-3; J gene: TRBJ2-3; D gene: -
CDR3 protein: CSARDWAAGGINEQFF; CDR3 DNA: TGCAGTGCTAGAGATTGGGCGGCGGGAGGGATAAATGAGCAGTTCTTC; clone size: few; V gene: TRBV20-1; J gene: TRBJ2-1; D gene: TRBD2
CDR3 protein: CASSSPWANQETQYF; CDR3 DNA: TGTGCCAGCAGCTCCCCCTGGGCGAACCAAGAGACCCAGTACTTC; clone size: -; V gene: TRBV7-2; J gene: TRBJ2-5; D gene: -
CDR3 protein: CASSYYNEQFF; CDR3 DNA: TGTGCCAGCAGCTATTACAATGAGCAGTTCTTC; clone size: many; V gene: TRBV7-2; J gene: TRBJ2-1; D gene: -
CDR3 protein: CSARDPGTASSAFF; CDR3 DNA: TGCAGTGCTAGAGATCCCGGGACAGCCAGCTCAGCTTTCTTT; clone size: -; V gene: TRBV20-1; J gene: TRBJ1-1; D gene: TRBD1
CDR3 protein: CASSLLASRTDTQYF; CDR3 DNA: TGTGCCAGCAGCCTATTAGCCAGCCGCACAGATACGCAGTATTTT; clone size: -; V gene: TRBV11-2; J gene: TRBJ2-3; D gene: -